A single sample gave rise to the 26 T cell receptor beta chains below, sequenced in a study of shared clonotypes between healthy human individuals. The data were produced by immunoSEQ multiplex PCR, yet TCRdb's version contains in-frame clones alone and is incomplete. The sample carries 630,000 or so clones, nearly 98% recorded once. Naivety among CD8 cells was defined by CD45RO negativity and positive CCR7 selection, thereby excluding terminally differentiated effector memory CD45RA+ cells. Sequencing was carried out using naive CD8+ T cells sorted from blood. The receptors derive from a man younger than 45 in good health.

This chain links TRBV7-9 with TRBJ2-7; 12 nucleotides align to TRBD2. Germline V gene lookup returns CDR1 SEHNR and CDR2 FQNEAQ (reference sequence). The CDR3 covers 16 residues. Germline trimming cut 3 bases from V and 5 bases from J; bases unmatched to any gene: 8. This CDR3 is CASSFRLAGASNEQYF. For the CDR3, the DNA is TGTGCCAGCAGCTTTCGACTAGCGGGAGCATCCAACGAGCAGTACTTC.

This chain connects TRBV6-1 to TRBJ2-5, with a possible D match to TRBD1 (6 bases). Trimming shortened V by 6 bases and J by 4 bases, and 15 bases separated the two germline ends. The V gene's germline CDR1 is MNHNS and CDR2 SASEGT. This CDR3 is built from 14 residues. The CDR3 nucleotides are TGTGCCAGCAGAAGAATTACAGGGTTAGAGACCCAGTACTTC. Protein: CASRRITGLETQYF.

The V call is TRBV7-2, the J call TRBJ1-1; D remains ambiguous. Germline assignment: CDR1 SGHTA and CDR2 FQGNSA. V was clipped by 5 bases and J by 1 base, with 20 bases between them. The CDR3 has 17 amino acids. CDR3: CASSRSRQEPWNTEAFF. The CDR3 DNA is TGTGCCAGCAGCCGAAGTAGGCAGGAGCCTTGGAACACTGAAGCTTTCTTT.

The table lists this clone with a count of one. The sample holds other DNA sequences that translate to the same CDR3. The chain is built from TRBV9 and TRBJ1-3, with D perhaps matching TRBD1 (6 bases). The ends were cut back, 0 bases at V and 0 bases at J, with 7 bases in the middle. Germline V gene sequence: CDR1 SGDLS, CDR2 YYNGEE. This CDR3 region has 15 residues. The CDR3 region is CASSVEGGSGNTIYF. CDR3 bases: TGTGCCAGCAGCGTAGAGGGGGGCTCTGGAAACACCATATATTTT.

The genes are TRBV28 and TRBJ1-5; D unclear. The germline V gene has CDR1 MDHEN and CDR2 SYDVKM. Trimming took 5 bases from V and 2 from J, leaving 13 bases between them. The CDR3 length is 15 residues. The CDR3 loop reads CASSPRRIGNQPQHF. In DNA, the CDR3 is TGTGCCAGCAGTCCTCGCCGGATTGGCAATCAGCCCCAGCATTTT.

In its sample, this clone was seen once. V and J are TRBV2 and TRBJ1-2, with no clear D. Germline assignment: CDR1 SNHLY and CDR2 FYNNEI. CDR3 length: 19 residues. V lost 1 base to trimming and J lost 4 bases, with 25 bases between them. The CDR3 is CASSEGELGNELWSYGYTF. The CDR3 DNA reads as TGTGCCAGCAGTGAAGGCGAACTTGGTAACGAACTCTGGAGCTATGGCTACACCTTC.

This chain joins TRBV7-9 and TRBJ2-3, with TRBD2 matching over 13 bases. The CDR3 contains 17 residues. Germline assignment: CDR1 SEHNR and CDR2 FQNEAQ (reference sequence). Unmatched junction bases numbered 7, after V lost 5 bases and J lost 2 bases. The CDR3 DNA follows: TGTGCCAGCAGCCCTAGGGGACTAGCGGGACACACAGATACGCAGTATTTT. It encodes CASSPRGLAGHTDTQYF.

This chain joins TRBV5-1 and TRBJ2-1, with 10 positions matching TRBD2. Germline CDR1 and CDR2: SGHRS and YFSETQ. The CDR3 has 17 residues. The V and J ends lost 0 bases and 6 bases, in that order; junction bases with no gene match: 9. The CDR3 nucleotides are TGCGCCAGCAGCTTGGCGGTGGGGCTAGCGGGAGTCAATGAGCAGTTCTTC. This gives the protein CASSLAVGLAGVNEQFF.

The chain recombines TRBV14 with TRBJ2-1, with a weak D call TRBD2 (5 bases). The germline CDR1 and CDR2 sequences are SGHDN and FVKESK. Trimming removed 0 bases from V and 6 bases from J, with 21 bases in between. CDR3 length equals 18 residues. In nucleotides, the CDR3 is TGTGCCAGCAGCCAAGAACAGAGGATTGCCCACCGGGGCAATGAGCAGTTCTTC. Its protein is CASSQEQRIAHRGNEQFF.

This clone showed up just once. The chain carries TRBV21-1 and TRBJ2-2; the D call of TRBD1 is as the table states it, not checked on the DNA. TRBV21-1 constitutes a pseudogene. The CDR3 consists of 19 residues. CDR3 region: CASSTQSARDRENTGELFF. The CDR3 DNA follows: TGTGCCAGCAGCACACAATCTGCCCGGGACAGGGAGAACACCGGGGAGCTGTTTTTT.

The V and J genes are TRBV7-9 and TRBJ2-1; 9 bases are a match to TRBD1. Germline-derived CDR1 and CDR2 are SEHNR and FQNEAQ (reference sequence). There are 14 residues in the CDR3. With V trimmed by 1 base and J by 13 bases, 8 bases remained unmatched. The CDR3 coding sequence is TGTGCCAGCAGCTTAGAATTCCGGGACAGGGCACAGTTCTTC. As protein: CASSLEFRDRAQFF. The entire variable domain, with the rest obtained from reference TRBV7-9 and TRBJ2-1, is as follows: DTGVSQNPRHKITKRGQNVTFRCDPISEHNRLYWYRQTLGQGPEFLTYFQNEAQLEKSRLLSDRFSAERPKGSFSTLEIQRTEQGDSAMYLCASSLEFRDRAQFFGPGTRLTVL.

The chain recombines TRBV7-9 with TRBJ2-2; D is possibly TRBD2 (6 bases). The CDR3 spans 14 residues. Trimming removed 4 bases from V and 13 bases from J, with 19 bases in between. The germline V gene has CDR1 SEHNR and CDR2 FQNEAQ (reference sequence). CDR3 nucleotides: TGTGCCAGCAGCTCGACAGTCGAGGGAGGCGGGCTGTTTTTT. It is translated as CASSSTVEGGGLFF.

A single count supports this clone. The rearrangement uses TRBV27 and TRBJ2-1; no firm D call. The germline V gene encodes CDR1 MNHEY and CDR2 SMNVEV (reference sequence). The length of the CDR3 is 13 residues. Between the trimmed V and J ends, which lost 5 bases and 7 bases, there was a span of 12 bases. Written as DNA, the CDR3 is TGTGCCAGCAGTCCCCAACCCGAGAATGAGCAGTTCTTC. Its protein product is CASSPQPENEQFF.

V is TRBV6-5 and J is TRBJ1-2; 10 bases line up with TRBD1. Germline V gene data show CDR1 as MNHEY and CDR2 as SVGAGI. J gave up 6 bases and V 0 bases, and 1 base lay outside the gene matches. The CDR3 spans 14 residues. The CDR3 is CASSYSTGGDGYTF. CDR3 DNA: TGTGCCAGCAGTTACTCGACAGGGGGCGATGGCTACACCTTC.

The chain is built from TRBV5-1 and TRBJ2-2, with TRBD1 identical over 7 bases. V lost 4 bases to trimming and J lost 3 bases; unmatched junction nucleotides: 6. The CDR3 runs to 15 residues. Germline CDR1 and CDR2: SGHRS and YFSETQ. This chain's CDR3 is CASSIGTDDTGELFF. For the CDR3, the DNA is TGCGCCAGCAGCATCGGGACAGATGACACCGGGGAGCTGTTTTTT.

The gene calls are TRBV29-1 and TRBJ1-1; D not resolved. V lost 2 bases and J lost 7, with 11 bases in between. The CDR3 has 12 amino acids. Germline V gene lookup returns CDR1 SQVTM and CDR2 ANQGSEA. The CDR3 protein is CSVEKGPDEAFF. DNA of the CDR3: TGCAGCGTTGAAAAAGGGCCGGATGAAGCTTTCTTT.

The V and J genes are TRBV28 and TRBJ2-1, with 8 bases that match TRBD2. Unmatched junction bases numbered 9, after V lost 5 bases and J lost 3 bases. The CDR3 runs 16 residues. Germline V gene lookup returns CDR1 MDHEN and CDR2 SYDVKM. Here the CDR3 reads CASSPYSGTDYNEQFF. CDR3 nucleotides: TGTGCCAGCAGTCCCTATAGCGGGACTGACTACAATGAGCAGTTCTTC.

This clone was detected once. Since a much larger clone is just one base distant, this may be a read error. The sample holds other DNA sequences that translate to the same CDR3. The chain combines TRBV5-5 with TRBJ1-1; D unresolved. The CDR3 contains 13 residues. Trimming took 2 bases from V and 1 from J, leaving 6 bases between them. The germline V gene encodes CDR1 SGHKS and CDR2 YYEKEE (reference sequence). CDR3 amino acids: CASSLGGNTEAFF. CDR3 sequence (DNA): TGTGCCAGCAGCTTAGGAGGGAACACTGAAGCTTTCTTT.

A single count supports this clone. The chain has TRBV28 and TRBJ1-5; the match to TRBD1 covers 7 bases. Germline V gives CDR1 MDHEN, CDR2 SYDVKM. CDR3 length equals 16 residues. The junction had 14 bases not matched to a gene; V was cut back by 6 bases and J by 6 bases. DNA of the CDR3: TGTGCCAGCAGCCTTAACCCGACAGGGTCTACTCAGCCCCAGCATTTT. It translates to CASSLNPTGSTQPQHF. Complete variable domain (other parts from reference TRBV28 and TRBJ1-5): DVKVTQSSRYLVKRTGEKVFLECVQDMDHENMFWYRQDPGLGLRLIYFSYDVKMKEKGDIPEGYSVSREKKERFSLILESASTNQTSMYLCASSLNPTGSTQPQHFGDGTRLSIL.

V and J are TRBV18 and TRBJ2-5, with D possibly being TRBD1 (5 bases). This CDR3 has 16 amino acids. CDR1 is KGHSH and CDR2 is LQKENI in the germline V gene. Trimming pared 5 bases from V and 4 bases from J, leaving 20 bases between. The CDR3 region has the DNA TGTGCCAGCTCATCCAAGGTTGGGGCCTATAGAGAGACCCAGTACTTC. Protein product: CASSSKVGAYRETQYF.

The rearrangement joins TRBV13 to TRBJ2-2; no clear D gene. The germline V gene has CDR1 PRHDT and CDR2 FYEKMQ (reference sequence). V lost 6 bases to trimming and J lost 3 bases, with 8 bases between them. This CDR3 comprises 13 residues. The CDR3 DNA reads TGTGCCAGCAGTCCCGGGCACACCGGGGAGCTGTTTTTT. Protein product: CASSPGHTGELFF.

This chain joins TRBV5-4 and TRBJ2-7; 12 bases are shared with TRBD2. The CDR3 totals 14 residues. V was clipped by 4 bases and J by 7 bases; unmatched bases: 6. Germline values: CDR1 SGHNT, CDR2 YYREEE (reference sequence). The CDR3 DNA reads TGTGCCAGCAGCCAGGTCCTAGCGGGAGGGGAGCAGTACTTC. This gives the protein CASSQVLAGGEQYF.

CDR3 nucleotide sequence: TGTGCCAGCAGCCTCGGCGGAGCAACTAATGAAAAACTGTTTTTT. The encoded protein is CASSLGGATNEKLFF. The gene calls are TRBV14 and TRBJ1-4; no definite D call. V was clipped by 4 bases and J by 0 bases, with 9 bases between them. The germline gives CDR1 SGHDN, CDR2 FVKESK. The CDR3 covers 15 residues.

The V and J genes are TRBV27 and TRBJ2-2; the D gene could be TRBD1 or TRBD2 (7 bases each). The germline CDR1 and CDR2 sequences are MNHEY and SMNVEV (reference sequence). Trimming cost V 10 bases and J 7 bases, with 16 bases left between them. This CDR3 region has 13 residues. CDR3 nucleotide sequence: TGTGCCACCCGGGGAGGGGGCGGCGGGGAGCTGTTTTTT. Amino acids: CATRGGGGGELFF.

V gene TRBV11-3 combines with J gene TRBJ2-7, with 13 bases identical to TRBD2. Trimming took 5 bases from V and 4 from J; bases not matched to a gene: 8. CDR1 SGHNT and CDR2 YENEEA come from the germline V gene. The CDR3 totals 16 residues. CDR3 residues: CASSPGTSGNQYEQYF. CDR3 nucleotides: TGTGCCAGCAGCCCCGGGACTAGCGGGAACCAGTACGAGCAGTACTTC. The variable domain in full, with the rest retrieved from reference TRBV11-3 and TRBJ2-7, is EAGVVQSPRYKIIEKKQPVAFWCNPISGHNTLYWYLQNLGQGPELLIRYENEEAVDDSQLPKDRFSAERLKGVDSTLKIQPAELGDSAVYLCASSPGTSGNQYEQYFGPGTRLTVT.

The rearrangement uses TRBV6-1 and TRBJ1-1, with TRBD1 as a possible D gene (5 bases). Germline assignment: CDR1 MNHNS and CDR2 SASEGT. The CDR3 covers 16 residues. V gave up 4 bases and J gave up 3 bases, with 18 bases separating them. The CDR3: CASSGGNRPRDTEAFF. The CDR3, as DNA: TGTGCCAGCAGTGGCGGTAACAGGCCACGGGACACTGAAGCTTTCTTT.